This TCR beta chain comes out of a study of blood T cell repertoires in COVID-19. The CDR3 is made up of 15 amino acids. Trimming removed 5 bases at V and 3 bases at J, with 11 bases between. CDR1 is SGHTA and CDR2 is FQGNSA in the germline V gene. Assay: immunoSEQ multiplex PCR; the TCRdb copy retains only in-frame clones and omits some. The sample has 200,000 to 300,000 clones, roughly 85% seen once. The sequenced material came from peripheral blood. This chain connects TRBV7-2 to TRBJ1-6; possible D gene TRBD1, 6 bases. This TCR derives from a man aged 50 or older with COVID-19, enrolled during active disease. The CDR3 loop reads CASSPQQGYNSPLHF. In DNA form, the CDR3 reads TGTGCCAGCAGCCCCCAACAGGGCTATAATTCACCCCTCCACTTT.